The 24 T cell receptor beta chains in this list originate from one sample, sequenced in a study of T cell clonality in common variable immunodeficiency. Here immunoSEQ multiplex PCR was the method, and the copy in TCRdb shows in-frame clones only, minus some. The sample yields 50,000 to 60,000 clones, without any singletons. Specimen: peripheral blood mononuclear cells. These receptor sequences come from a person aged 18 to 69 in good health.

CDR3 in amino acids: CASSELTNSPLHF. The part of the CDR3 DNA that was read is TGTGCCAGCAGTGAATTAACAAATTCACCC. The V gene is TRBV6-1, the J gene TRBJ1-6; D remains unclear. The missing CDR3 end, 3 residues past where the read stops, is filled in from the germline J gene. CDR1 is MNHNS and CDR2 is SASEGT in the germline V gene. V lost 2 bases and J lost 7, with 6 bases in between. The CDR3 is made up of 13 amino acids.

The table lists this clone with many counts. The CDR3 goes on 3 residues after the read ends, and that part is filled in from the germline J gene. The chain links TRBV5-6 to TRBJ2-5; D tentatively reads TRBD1 or TRBD2 (5 bases each). Trimming took off 1 base at V and 7 bases at J, with 14 bases between the two ends. This CDR3 is 14 amino acids long. Per germline, CDR1 SGHDT and CDR2 YYEEEE. The DNA read from the CDR3 is TGTGCCAGCAGCTTGAGTGCGACAGAGGGGACC. Its protein product is CASSLSATEGT. The whole CDR3 reads CASSLSATEGTQYF.

There are many counts of this clone. The read is 3 residues too short to cover the CDR3 end, so that end is filled in from the germline J gene. The chain is built from TRBV5-1 and TRBJ1-1, with 7 bases aligning to TRBD1. Germline-derived CDR1 and CDR2 are SGHRS and YFSETQ. CDR3 length: 17 residues. V shed 2 bases, J shed 7 bases, and the junction held 17 bases outside the gene matches. The CDR3 bases that were read are TGCGCCAGCAGCTTAGGAGGGGGCCGGATGGGAACAGATGAA. Protein product: CASSLGGGRMGTDE. The full-length CDR3 reads as CASSLGGGRMGTDEAFF.

This clone was observed at least ten times. The DNA ends 3 residues before the CDR3 does, and the rest of the CDR3 is filled in from the germline J gene. The V gene is TRBV7-9, the J gene TRBJ1-2; D perhaps matches TRBD1 (6 bases). Germline-derived CDR1 and CDR2 are SEHNR and FQNEAQ (reference sequence). The CDR3 has 14 amino acids. V was pared by 5 bases and J by 5 bases, with 15 bases between. The covered CDR3 bases are TGTGCCAGCAGCCCCCAAGAAGGGGGTTATGGC. It is translated as CASSPQEGGYG. The entire CDR3 sequence reads CASSPQEGGYGYTF.

This clone was recorded at least ten times. The read comes to an end 3 residues before the CDR3 does, leaving the germline J gene to fill in the end. This chain links TRBV2 with TRBJ2-1; maybe TRBD2 (6 bases). CDR1 is SNHLY, CDR2 FYNNEI, per germline. The V end was cut by 6 bases, the J end by 9 bases, with 12 bases between. The CDR3 totals 12 residues. CDR3 DNA, as far as it was read: TGTGCCAGCAGCGGAGGGCCGTTTGAG. Amino acid sequence: CASSGGPFE. The complete CDR3 sequence is CASSGGPFEQFF.

This clone was detected ten times or more. The CDR3 goes on 3 residues after the read ends, and that part is filled in from the germline J gene. The chain employs TRBV19 and TRBJ2-1; possibly TRBD2 for D (5 bases). The CDR3 is 15 amino acids. Trimming took off 3 bases at V and 4 bases at J, with 13 bases between the two ends. Germline lookup yields CDR1 LNHDA and CDR2 SQIVND (reference sequence). CDR3 bases read: TGTGCCAGTAGTATTAGAGACCCGGGGTACAATGAG. Amino acid sequence: CASSIRDPGYNE. The full CDR3 protein reads CASSIRDPGYNEQFF.

In its sample, this clone was seen many times. The CDR3 goes on 3 residues after the read ends, and that part is filled in from the germline J gene. The chain carries TRBV7-2 and TRBJ2-7, with D tentatively TRBD2 (7 bases). The length of the CDR3 is 17 residues. The V end was cut by 0 bases, the J end by 5 bases, with 20 bases between. Germline loops: CDR1 SGHTA, CDR2 FQGNSA. The sequenced part of the CDR3 DNA is TGTGCCAGCAGCTTAGCCCCGTGGGGGGGCGGAAGAGACGAG. It translates to CASSLAPWGGGRDE. The entire CDR3 reads CASSLAPWGGGRDEQYF.

The table lists this clone with many counts. The CDR3 end falls 3 residues outside the read, so it is completed with the germline J gene. This sequence joins TRBV5-1 and TRBJ2-7, with a tentative D call TRBD1 (6 bases). This CDR3 comprises 16 residues. Per the germline V gene, CDR1 is SGHRS and CDR2 is YFSETQ. Trimming stripped 4 bases from V and 1 base from J, with 18 bases between. The CDR3 region is CASSGGRGEISYEQYF. Incomplete CDR3 DNA: TGCGCCAGCAGCGGTGGCAGGGGAGAAATATCCTACGAG.

This clone was detected ten times or more. The missing CDR3 end, 3 residues past where the read stops, is filled in from the germline J gene. The chain employs TRBV19 and TRBJ2-7; the match to TRBD2 covers 7 bases. Germline V gene sequence: CDR1 LNHDA, CDR2 SQIVND (reference sequence). V lost 0 bases and J lost 2; bases outside the gene matches: 10. The CDR3 contains 17 residues. The CDR3 sequence is CASSIEAGTAVTYEQYF. The sequenced CDR3 bases are TGTGCCAGTAGTATAGAAGCGGGGACGGCTGTTACCTACGAG.

On this clone: The read comes to an end 3 residues before the CDR3 does, leaving the germline J gene to fill in the end. The gene calls are TRBV19 and TRBJ1-4, with a possible D match to TRBD1 (5 bases). This CDR3 has 14 amino acids. CDR1 is LNHDA, CDR2 SQIVND, per germline (reference sequence). The ends were cut back, 4 bases at V and 4 bases at J, with 10 bases in the middle. The sequenced CDR3 bases are TGTGCCAGTAGTACGACAGCATATAATGAAAAA. Amino acids: CASSTTAYNEK. The entire CDR3 is CASSTTAYNEKLFF.

This clone has at least ten counts. From the germline J gene comes the end of the CDR3, since the read stops 3 residues before it. This sequence joins TRBV2 and TRBJ2-7, with 8 bases aligning to TRBD2. Losses at the gene ends were 6 bases for V and 6 bases for J; bases not matched to a gene: 13. Germline CDR1 and CDR2: SNHLY and FYNNEI. The length of the CDR3 is 15 residues. The covered CDR3 bases are TGTGCCAGCAGGGTATTAGCGGGAACTCACGGCGAG. This translates into CASRVLAGTHGE. The full CDR3 sequence reads CASRVLAGTHGEQYF. The variable domain in full, completed from reference TRBV2 and TRBJ2-7, reads EPEVTQTPSHQVTQMGQEVILRCVPISNHLYFYWYRQILGQKVEFLVSFYNNEISEKSEIFDDQFSVERPDGSNFTLKIRSTKLEDSAMYFCASRVLAGTHGEQYFGPGTRLTVT.

This clone was found many times. Coverage ceases 3 residues before the CDR3 finishes, and the germline J gene fills in the end. This chain links TRBV19 with TRBJ1-5; 8 bases match TRBD1. The CDR3 is 15 residues long. Germline values: CDR1 LNHDA, CDR2 SQIVND (reference sequence). Unmatched junction bases numbered 4, after V lost 4 bases and J lost 2 bases. The CDR3 here is CASSTTGEGNQPQHF. Incomplete CDR3 DNA: TGTGCCAGTAGTACGACAGGGGAGGGCAATCAGCCC.

At least ten counts were recorded for this clone. From the germline J gene comes the end of the CDR3, since the read stops 3 residues before it. The chain joins TRBV20-1 to TRBJ2-1; TRBD2 matches at 8 bases. V shed 0 bases, J shed 2 bases, and the junction held 3 bases outside the gene matches. The germline CDR1 and CDR2 sequences are DFQATT and SNEGSKA (reference sequence). The CDR3 length is 15 residues. CDR3 DNA (partial): TGCAGTGCTAGAGAGACTAGCGAAACCTACAATGAG. It translates to CSARETSETYNE. The CDR3 as a whole reads CSARETSETYNEQFF.

This clone was found many times. The read terminates 3 residues before the CDR3 end, so the remaining end is supplied by the germline J gene. This chain uses TRBV20-1 with TRBJ2-4, with D tentatively TRBD1 (6 bases). V lost 5 bases and J 0 bases, leaving 11 bases between the germline ends. The CDR3 has 14 residues. Germline CDR1 DFQATT, CDR2 SNEGSKA (reference sequence). The sequenced CDR3 bases are TGCAGTGCTCGGGACACCCTAGCCAAAAACATT. Translation gives CSARDTLAKNI. The whole CDR3 region reads CSARDTLAKNIQYF.

The sample holds a few counts of this clone. The read gets to within 3 residues of the CDR3 end, and the germline J gene fills in the rest. This rearrangement joins TRBV7-8 to TRBJ2-3; 8 bases match TRBD2. J lost 0 bases, V lost 0 bases, and 5 bases had no gene match. CDR1 and CDR2 (germline): SGHVS, FQNEAQ. The CDR3 runs to 17 residues. The CDR3 here is CASSLALAVRSTDTQYF. Partial CDR3 DNA: TGTGCCAGCAGCTTAGCACTAGCGGTCAGAAGCACAGATACG.

There are a few counts of this clone. CDR3 loop: CASRAGTSGRVTGELFF. The CDR3 DNA, read in part, is TGTGCCAGTAGGGCCGGGACTAGCGGGAGGGTCACCGGGGAG. The V call is TRBV19, the J call TRBJ2-2; 16 bases line up with TRBD2. The CDR3 extends 3 residues past the end of the read, so its final part is completed from the germline J gene. V lost 6 bases, J lost 4 bases, and 5 bases stayed unmatched. Germline lookup yields CDR1 LNHDA and CDR2 SQIVND (reference sequence). The CDR3 extends over 17 amino acids.

Notes on this clone: The sequenced fragment ends 3 residues before the CDR3 boundary, so the rest is inferred from the germline J gene. This chain connects TRBV6-2 or TRBV6-3 to TRBJ1-2; 9 nucleotides align to TRBD1. CDR1 is MNHEY, CDR2 SVGEGT, per germline. After removal of 2 bases from V and 4 bases from J, the junction contained 2 bases not matched to a gene. CDR3 length: 14 amino acids. The sequenced part of the CDR3 DNA is TGTGCCAGCAGTTACCGGGACAGGGCCTATGGC. Its translation: CASSYRDRAYG. The entire CDR3 protein reads CASSYRDRAYGYTF.

This clone was counted at least ten times. Coverage ceases 3 residues before the CDR3 finishes, and the germline J gene fills in the end. The chain links TRBV5-1 to TRBJ2-1; perhaps TRBD2 as D (5 bases). Trimming shortened V by 4 bases and J by 3 bases, and 17 bases separated the two germline ends. CDR3 length equals 16 residues. The germline gives CDR1 SGHRS, CDR2 YFSETQ. CDR3 in amino acids: CASSLTLMSGYNEQFF. Incomplete CDR3 DNA: TGCGCCAGCAGCCTAACCCTCATGAGCGGCTACAATGAG.

This clone was found many times. The read stops 3 residues short of the end of the CDR3; the missing end is completed from the germline J gene. This rearrangement joins TRBV10-3 to TRBJ2-2; 9 nucleotides line up with TRBD2. CDR3 length: 16 residues. Germline V gene lookup returns CDR1 ENHRY and CDR2 SYGVKD. Trimming took 4 bases from V and 3 from J; bases not matched to a gene: 6. CDR3 sequence: CAISALAGLDTGELFF. The part of the CDR3 DNA that was read is TGTGCCATCAGTGCTCTAGCGGGATTGGACACCGGGGAG.

This clone has a count of ten or more. The read ends 3 residues early relative to the CDR3; the germline J gene fills the gap. This rearrangement joins TRBV15 to TRBJ2-2, with D maybe TRBD1 (6 bases). V shed 1 base and J shed 0 bases, with 12 bases lying between them. Germline V gene data show CDR1 as LNHNV and CDR2 as YYDKDF (reference sequence). This CDR3 comprises 17 residues. Partial CDR3 DNA: TGTGCCACCAGCAGAGGTCCCCCAGGGGCGAACACCGGGGAG. It yields the protein CATSRGPPGANTGE. The CDR3, in full, reads CATSRGPPGANTGELFF.

This clone was detected ten times or more. The CDR3 extends 3 residues past the end of the read, so its final part is completed from the germline J gene. This chain uses TRBV30 with TRBJ2-1, with 7 bases identical to TRBD2. The V gene's germline CDR1 is GTSNPN and CDR2 SVGIG (reference sequence). V dropped 7 bases and J dropped 7; count of bases not matched to a gene: 7. The CDR3 contains 12 residues. The CDR3 sequence is CAFGWGGNEQFF. CDR3 bases read: TGTGCCTTTGGCTGGGGGGGTAATGAG.

This clone has a handful of counts. The CDR3 is cut off 3 residues early in the read; its end comes from the germline J gene. The chain couples TRBV18 to TRBJ2-1, with TRBD2 matching 10 bases. The CDR3 consists of 16 residues. Germline loops: CDR1 KGHSH, CDR2 LQKENI. Trimming cost V 6 bases and J 8 bases; bases outside gene matches: 13. Here the CDR3 reads CASSLILAGPIYEQFF. The CDR3 bases that were read are TGTGCCAGCTCCCTTATACTAGCGGGACCCATCTATGAG.

This clone was counted at least ten times. The missing CDR3 end, 3 residues past where the read stops, is filled in from the germline J gene. This sequence joins TRBV7-9 and TRBJ1-2; TRBD1 matches at 9 bases. The V gene's germline CDR1 is SEHNR and CDR2 FQNEAQ (reference sequence). V lost 4 bases and J lost 4; bases outside the gene matches: 4. This CDR3 comprises 14 residues. This CDR3 is CASSSGQGTYGYTF. The covered CDR3 bases are TGTGCCAGCAGCTCGGGACAGGGTACCTATGGC.

This clone was found many times. The read ends 3 residues before the CDR3 terminus; that terminus is restored from the germline J gene. The chain is built from TRBV6-4 and TRBJ2-6, with D unclear. Germline CDR1 MRHNA, CDR2 SNTAGT. The V end was cut by 0 bases, the J end by 4 bases, with 7 bases between. The CDR3 totals 15 residues. The DNA read from the CDR3 is TGTGCCAGCAGTGACTCGAGCTCAGGGGCCAACGTC. Protein sequence: CASSDSSSGANV. The CDR3 as a whole reads CASSDSSSGANVLTF.